This T cell receptor (beta chain) was recorded in a study of blood T cell repertoires in COVID-19. For the study at large: COVID-19 samples, acute and convalescent, were from the United States, Italy and Spain. T cells, B-cell-depleted T cells, or PBMCs supplied cDNA or gDNA.

Assay: immunoSEQ multiplex PCR; the TCRdb copy retains only in-frame clones and omits some. The data hold more than 140,000 clones, with approximately 83% observed a single time. Deletions cut 5 bases from V and 4 bases from J, with 9 bases between. Germline assignment: CDR1 KGHSH and CDR2 LQKENI. This CDR3 is 13 amino acids long. Sequencing input: peripheral blood. The chain links TRBV18 to TRBJ1-3; no definite D call. This clonotype was sampled from a human donor in a cohort sampled during active COVID-19. CDR3 amino acids: CASSGPQGNTIYF. The CDR3 DNA reads as TGTGCCAGCTCAGGCCCCCAAGGAAACACCATATATTTT. Full variable domain (outside the CDR3, taken from reference TRBV18 and TRBJ1-3): NAGVMQNPRHLVRRRGQEARLRCSPMKGHSHVYWYRQLPEEGLKFMVYLQKENIIDESGMPKERFSAEFPKEGPSILRIQQVVRGDSAAYFCASSGPQGNTIYFGEGSWLTVV.